These T cell receptor beta chains were read from a single sample in a study of response to subunit inactivated influenza vaccine. TCRdb itself ran the RT-PCR reads through MiXCR, one entry per CDR3 protein. The sample contains hundreds of thousands of distinct CDR3 sequences, about 12% of which appear only once. This specimen consisted of PBMCs from blood, obtained on the day of vaccination. These TCRs come from a man between 45 and 60 years old who received an inactivated influenza vaccine. The CDR3 runs from the conserved cysteine through the conserved F or W. The D gene is left open where the match is weak. Clone size appears in some rows only: once, few, many, or a class for an expanded clone.

V: TRBV2
size: NA
J: TRBJ1-3
D: TRBD1
CDR3: CASSDLGQAARRNTIYF
DNA: TGTGCCAGCAGTGATCTTGGACAGGCCGCTCGACGAAACACCATATATTTT

V: TRBV3-1
size: many
J: TRBJ1-1
D: NA
CDR3: CASSQDGAVKTEAFF
DNA: TGTGCCAGCAGCCAAGACGGGGCAGTGAAAACTGAAGCTTTCTTT

V: TRBV12-3/TRBV12-4
size: many
J: TRBJ1-1
D: NA
CDR3: CASSFNLGGPVGTEAFF
DNA: TGTGCCAGCAGTTTCAATCTCGGGGGGCCGGTGGGCACTGAAGCTTTCTTT

V: TRBV6-2/TRBV6-3
size: NA
J: TRBJ2-3
D: TRBD1
CDR3: CASSQTGGGTDTQYF
DNA: TGTGCCAGCAGCCAGACAGGGGGCGGCACAGATACGCAGTATTTT

V: TRBV4-3
size: few
J: TRBJ2-1
D: TRBD2
CDR3: CASSQDRASGGAQQFF
DNA: TGCGCCAGCAGCCAAGATAGGGCTAGCGGGGGGGCCCAGCAGTTCTTC

V: TRBV4-3
size: few
J: TRBJ2-2
D: TRBD1
CDR3: CASSQGTGAITGELFF
DNA: TGCGCCAGCAGCCAAGGGACAGGGGCGATCACCGGGGAGCTGTTTTTT

V: TRBV7-2
size: NA
J: TRBJ1-5
D: TRBD1
CDR3: CASSSQGARSNQPQHF
DNA: TGTGCCAGCAGCTCCCAGGGGGCGCGGAGCAATCAGCCCCAGCATTTT

V: TRBV11-2
size: NA
J: TRBJ2-2
D: TRBD2
CDR3: CASSLKPAGLTNTGELFF
DNA: TGTGCCAGCAGCTTAAAGCCCGCGGGACTAACGAACACCGGGGAGCTGTTTTTT

V: TRBV12-3/TRBV12-4
size: few
J: TRBJ2-7
D: TRBD1
CDR3: CASRSGQDISYEQYF
DNA: TGTGCCAGCAGATCAGGACAGGATATCTCCTACGAGCAGTACTTC

V: TRBV20-1
size: NA
J: TRBJ1-5
D: NA
CDR3: CSVGRLNQPQHF
DNA: TGCAGTGTAGGCAGGTTAAATCAGCCCCAGCATTTT

V: TRBV20-1
size: once
J: TRBJ2-7
D: NA
CDR3: CSARVDQTVTTYEQYF
DNA: TGCAGTGCTAGAGTCGACCAGACAGTAACGACCTACGAGCAGTACTTC

V: TRBV7-2
size: many
J: TRBJ1-2
D: TRBD1
CDR3: CASSLVVGDSYGYTF
DNA: TGTGCCAGCAGCTTAGTGGTGGGGGACAGCTATGGCTACACCTTC

V: TRBV11-1
size: few
J: TRBJ2-6
D: NA
CDR3: CASSLPGGADSGANVLTF
DNA: TGTGCCAGCAGCTTACCGGGGGGCGCGGACTCTGGGGCCAACGTCCTGACTTTC

V: TRBV5-1
size: NA
J: TRBJ2-5
D: NA
CDR3: CASSSGTNFQETQYF
DNA: TGCGCCAGCAGCTCCGGGACAAACTTTCAAGAGACCCAGTACTTC

V: TRBV23-1
size: few
J: TRBJ2-2
D: NA
CDR3: CASPRGPGGELFF
DNA: TGCGCCAGCCCTAGAGGGCCCGGCGGGGAGCTGTTTTTT

V: TRBV7-3
size: NA
J: TRBJ2-2
D: NA
CDR3: CASSLNNGELFF
DNA: TGTGCCAGCAGCTTAAATAACGGGGAGCTGTTTTTT

V: TRBV20-1
size: few
J: TRBJ2-5
D: NA
CDR3: CSATPVPHQETQYF
DNA: TGCAGTGCCACCCCGGTACCTCACCAAGAGACCCAGTACTTC

V: TRBV20-1
size: few
J: TRBJ2-7
D: NA
CDR3: CSASVGGLSEQYF
DNA: TGCAGTGCTAGTGTTGGGGGTCTATCCGAGCAGTACTTC